Below are 17 T cell receptor beta chains sequenced from a single sample in a study of regulatory T cells in long-lasting Graves disease (dated by TCRdb to about 2021). The label giving this sample's time point can be read as: newly diagnosed GD, antithyroid drugs for less than 3 months. For both TCR sequencing and RNA sequencing, RNA was extracted from PBMCs in TRIzol. Libraries were made using multiplex PCR. Sequencing instrument: Illumina HiSeq 4000. TCR beta libraries were built with iRepertoire HTBI primers and Arm-PCR amplification of CDR3 regions. Starting from the raw public reads, TCRdb applied fastp trimming at Q25, assembled clones with MiXCR and retained in-frame beta chains. One record per CDR3 amino acid sequence lists the most common genes and DNA. Here the sample has 380,000 or so distinct CDR3 sequences; about 17% occur a single time. 20% to 25% of the sample is taken by the ten largest.

This same sample was also part of a study on T cells in Graves' hyperthyroidism and ophthalmopathy.

Specimen: peripheral blood mononuclear cells (PBMCs), collected at new diagnosis, from a patient treated with antithyroid drugs. The origin of the receptors is a woman under 30 with Graves disease. Donor details come from another sample of the same person, matched by shared clones.

This clonotype was observed many times. The chain links TRBV12-3 or TRBV12-4 to TRBJ2-4; TRBD2 matches 14 bases. V lost 6 bases and J lost 6; bases outside the gene matches: 13. CDR3 length: 18 amino acids. The CDR3 DNA follows: TGTGCCAGCAGCCCGACTAGCGGGGGGGCCGTCTCTGCAAACATTCAGTACTTC. Its translation is CASSPTSGGAVSANIQYF.

This clonotype was picked up many times. The rearrangement joins TRBV29-1 to TRBJ2-1; 8 bases agree with TRBD2. This CDR3 is built from 14 residues. CDR1 is SQVTM, CDR2 ANQGSEA, per germline. V was pared by 6 bases and J by 3 bases, with 7 bases of the junction left unmatched. The CDR3 DNA sequence: TGCAGCGTAAGGTCGAGCGGGAGCTACAATGAGCAGTTCTTC. It specifies CSVRSSGSYNEQFF.

This clonotype was found a few times. The chain uses TRBV6-2 or TRBV6-3 and TRBJ1-1, with a possible D match to TRBD1 (5 bases). V was shortened by 5 bases and J by 12 bases, with 16 bases between the two germline ends. CDR1 is MNHEY and CDR2 is SVGEGT in the germline V gene. CDR3 size: 12 residues. CDR3 in DNA: TGTGCCAGCAGTGACCCAGGGCGAACATCTTTCTTT. Translated: CASSDPGRTSFF.

This clonotype appeared a few times. The CDR3 loop is CASSASSDGTNGYTF. DNA for the CDR3: TGTGCCAGCAGCGCGAGCAGCGACGGAACGAATGGCTACACCTTC. The chain employs TRBV5-5 and TRBJ1-2; D not resolved. CDR3 length: 15 residues. Germline V gene lookup returns CDR1 SGHKS and CDR2 YYEKEE (reference sequence). The V and J ends lost 4 bases and 6 bases respectively, with 19 bases between them.

This chain links TRBV9 with TRBJ2-7, with 9 nucleotides matching TRBD1. The CDR3 covers 17 residues. CDR1 is SGDLS, CDR2 YYNGEE, per germline. Trimming took 0 bases from V and 7 from J; bases not matched to a gene: 14. The CDR3 sequence: CASSVAPRTGAEGEQYF. DNA for the CDR3: TGTGCCAGCAGCGTAGCTCCGAGGACAGGGGCGGAGGGGGAGCAGTACTTC.

This chain uses TRBV7-3 with TRBJ2-1; 7 bases map to TRBD1. The CDR3 has 15 amino acids. The J segment lost 0 bases and the V segment lost 4 bases, leaving 3 bases of the junction unmatched. CDR1 and CDR2 (germline): SGHTA, FQGTGA. The chain's CDR3 is CASSYRDSSYNEQFF. CDR3 nucleotide sequence: TGTGCCAGCAGCTACAGGGACAGCTCCTACAATGAGCAGTTCTTC.

This clonotype has a count of ten or more. The chain couples TRBV6-5 to TRBJ2-5, with 8 bases identical to TRBD1. The ends lost 4 bases at V and 5 bases at J; junction bases unmatched: 3. This CDR3 contains 13 residues. Germline CDR1 and CDR2: MNHEY and SVGAGI. The CDR3 nucleotides are TGTGCCAGCAGTTTGACAGGGGTTGAGACCCAGTACTTC. Translating it yields CASSLTGVETQYF.

This clonotype was recorded many times. J is TRBJ2-1 and V is TRBV7-3; D is possibly TRBD2 (5 bases). Germline CDR1 is SGHTA and CDR2 is FQGTGA. This CDR3 has 16 residues. The V gene lost 5 bases and the J gene lost 5 bases, with 19 bases spanning the gap. The CDR3 protein is CASSPGGLRANNEQFF. The CDR3 DNA follows: TGTGCCAGCAGCCCCGGAGGTTTGCGAGCCAACAATGAGCAGTTCTTC.

This chain uses TRBV29-1 with TRBJ1-2; D gene uncertain. CDR1 and CDR2 (germline): SQVTM, ANQGSEA. There are 13 residues in the CDR3. Between the trimmed V and J ends, which lost 3 bases and 1 base, there was a span of 9 bases. The CDR3 loop is CSVERGSNYGYTF. CDR3 DNA sequence: TGCAGCGTTGAGCGCGGAAGTAACTATGGCTACACCTTC.

In its sample, this clonotype was seen a few times. V gene TRBV27 combines with J gene TRBJ2-7; TRBD2 matches at 12 bases. This CDR3 contains 15 residues. Germline CDR1 is MNHEY and CDR2 is SMNVEV (reference sequence). Losses at the gene ends were 3 bases for V and 5 bases for J; bases not matched to a gene: 5. The CDR3 protein is CASSFTTSGGHEQYF. The CDR3 nucleotides read TGTGCCAGCAGTTTTACGACTAGCGGGGGCCACGAGCAGTACTTC.

This clonotype turned up a few times. The gene calls are TRBV7-9 and TRBJ1-1; D is ambiguous. In germline, CDR1 is SEHNR, CDR2 FQNEAQ (reference sequence). V gave up 4 bases and J gave up 1 base, with 16 bases separating them. The CDR3 loop spans 16 amino acids. In DNA, the CDR3 is TGTGCCAGCAGCTCCCTCACGGGAGCCCCGAACACTGAAGCTTTCTTT. This codes for CASSSLTGAPNTEAFF.

The table lists this clonotype with a few counts. V gene TRBV5-1 combines with J gene TRBJ1-1, with a possible D match to TRBD1 (5 bases). The length of the CDR3 is 13 residues. Germline values: CDR1 SGHRS, CDR2 YFSETQ. The V end lost 6 bases, the J end lost 6 bases, and 15 bases lay between the germline ends. The DNA of the CDR3 is TGCGCCAGCACCGGCCAAGGGGAAGCTGAAGCTTTCTTT. Translation: CASTGQGEAEAFF. Looking up the rest from reference TRBV5-1 and TRBJ1-1 gives the full variable domain: KAGVTQTPRYLIKTRGQQVTLSCSPISGHRSVSWYQQTPGQGLQFLFEYFSETQRNKGNFPGRFSGRQFSNSRSEMNVSTLELGDSALYLCASTGQGEAEAFFGQGTRLTVV.

In the case of this clonotype: Germline is not matched at one junction end, which may reflect a read error. The gene calls are TRBV18 and TRBJ1-2, with a tentative D call TRBD1 (5 bases). The CDR3 extends over 15 amino acids. The V gene's germline CDR1 is KGHSH and CDR2 LQKENI. Written as DNA, the CDR3 is TGTGCCGGCTCCCTGGGACTCTCGGAGGACTGTGGCTACACCTTC. Translation: CAGSLGLSEDCGYTF.

This sequence joins TRBV5-4 and TRBJ2-3; 7 bases agree with TRBD2. The CDR3 runs to 16 residues. V lost 4 bases to trimming and J lost 0 bases; unmatched junction nucleotides: 8. Per the germline V gene, CDR1 is SGHNT and CDR2 is YYREEE (reference sequence). CDR3 in DNA: TGTGCCAGCAGCCTATCACTAGCGACTAGCACAGATACGCAGTATTTT. It yields the protein CASSLSLATSTDTQYF.

As concerns this clonotype: A much larger clone lies one base from this, so it may be a read error. This chain links TRBV5-5 with TRBJ2-1; D may correspond to TRBD1 or TRBD2 (5 bases each). CDR1 is SGHKS and CDR2 is YYEKEE in the germline V gene (reference sequence). The CDR3 sequence is 15 residues long. Written as DNA, the CDR3 is TGTGCCAGCAGCTTGGGGGGGACCTCCTGCAATGAGCAGTTCTTC. This translates into CASSLGGTSCNEQFF.

On this clonotype: A clone one base away is much larger, so this may be a read error. The chain employs TRBV6-2 or TRBV6-3 and TRBJ1-1; D may be TRBD1 (6 bases). Germline V CDR1 and CDR2: MNHEY, SVGEGT. V lost 6 bases to trimming and J lost 1 base, with 12 bases between them. This CDR3 region has 14 residues. The CDR3 nucleotides are TGTGCCAGCAGAGAGGCAGGGGAGAACACTGAAGCTTTCTTT. Its protein is CASREAGENTEAFF.

The chain combines TRBV4-1 with TRBJ2-1; tentative D call: TRBD2 (5 bases). Germline V gives CDR1 MGHRA, CDR2 YSYEKL. There are 13 residues in the CDR3. Deletions cut 3 bases from V and 8 bases from J, with 11 bases between. In DNA, the CDR3 is TGCGCCAGCAGCCATACGGGGTTTGATGAGCAGTTCTTC. This codes for CASSHTGFDEQFF.